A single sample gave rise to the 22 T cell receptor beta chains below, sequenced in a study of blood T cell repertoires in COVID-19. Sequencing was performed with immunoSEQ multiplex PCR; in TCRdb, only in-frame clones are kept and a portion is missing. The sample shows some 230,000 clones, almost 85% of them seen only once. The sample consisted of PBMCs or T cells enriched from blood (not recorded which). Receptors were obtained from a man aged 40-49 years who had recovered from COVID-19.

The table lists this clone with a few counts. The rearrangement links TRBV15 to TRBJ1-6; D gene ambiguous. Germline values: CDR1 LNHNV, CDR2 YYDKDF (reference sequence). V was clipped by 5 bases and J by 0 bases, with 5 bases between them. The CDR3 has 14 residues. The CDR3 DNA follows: TGTGCCACCAGCCCCAGCTCCTATAATTCACCCCTCCACTTT. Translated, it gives CATSPSSYNSPLHF. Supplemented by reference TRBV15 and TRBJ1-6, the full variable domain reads DAMVIQNPRYQVTQFGKPVTLSCSQTLNHNVMYWYQQKSSQAPKLLFHYYDKDFNNEADTPDNFQSRRPNTSFCFLDIRSPGLGDTAMYLCATSPSSYNSPLHFGNGTRLTVT.

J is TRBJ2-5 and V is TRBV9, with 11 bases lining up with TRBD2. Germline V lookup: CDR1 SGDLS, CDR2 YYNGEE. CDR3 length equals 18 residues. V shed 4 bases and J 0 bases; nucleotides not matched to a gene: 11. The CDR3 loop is CASSPAHTSGGYQETQYF. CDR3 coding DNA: TGTGCCAGCAGCCCAGCCCATACTAGCGGGGGCTACCAAGAGACCCAGTACTTC.

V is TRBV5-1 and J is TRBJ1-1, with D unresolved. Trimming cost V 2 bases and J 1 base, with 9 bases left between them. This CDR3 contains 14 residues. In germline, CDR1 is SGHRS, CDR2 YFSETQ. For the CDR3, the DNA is TGCGCCAGCAGCTTATTTAAGCAGAACACTGAAGCTTTCTTT. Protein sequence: CASSLFKQNTEAFF.

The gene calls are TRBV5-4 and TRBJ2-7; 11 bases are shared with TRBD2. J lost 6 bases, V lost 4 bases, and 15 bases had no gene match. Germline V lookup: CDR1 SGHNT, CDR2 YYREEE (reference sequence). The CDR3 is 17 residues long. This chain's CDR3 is CASSLGGSSGRLGEQYF. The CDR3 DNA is TGTGCCAGCAGCCTAGGGGGGTCTAGCGGGAGGCTTGGCGAGCAGTACTTC.

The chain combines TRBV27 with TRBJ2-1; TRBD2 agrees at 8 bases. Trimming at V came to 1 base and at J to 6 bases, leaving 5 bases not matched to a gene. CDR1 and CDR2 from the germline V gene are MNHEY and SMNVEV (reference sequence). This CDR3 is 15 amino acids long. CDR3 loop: CASSLWSGGSNEQFF. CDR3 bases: TGTGCCAGCAGTTTATGGAGCGGGGGCTCCAATGAGCAGTTCTTC.

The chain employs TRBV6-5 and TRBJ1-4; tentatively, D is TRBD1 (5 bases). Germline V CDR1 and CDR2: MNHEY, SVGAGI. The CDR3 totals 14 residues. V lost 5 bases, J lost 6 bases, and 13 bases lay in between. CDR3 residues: CASSRTSGDEKLFF. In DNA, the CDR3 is TGTGCCAGCAGTCGGACATCGGGGGATGAAAAACTGTTTTTT.

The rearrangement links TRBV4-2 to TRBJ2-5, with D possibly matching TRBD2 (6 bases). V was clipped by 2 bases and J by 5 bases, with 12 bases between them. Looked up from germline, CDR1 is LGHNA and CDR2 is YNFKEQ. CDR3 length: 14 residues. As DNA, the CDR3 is TGTGCCAGCAGCCAACTGGGGGGTGGGGAGACCCAGTACTTC. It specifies CASSQLGGGETQYF.

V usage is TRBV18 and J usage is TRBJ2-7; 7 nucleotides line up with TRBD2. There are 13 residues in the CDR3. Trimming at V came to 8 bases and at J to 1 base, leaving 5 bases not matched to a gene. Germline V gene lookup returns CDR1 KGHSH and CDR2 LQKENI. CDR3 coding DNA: TGTGCCAGCAGACTAGCCGTATCCTACGAGCAGTACTTC. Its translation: CASRLAVSYEQYF.

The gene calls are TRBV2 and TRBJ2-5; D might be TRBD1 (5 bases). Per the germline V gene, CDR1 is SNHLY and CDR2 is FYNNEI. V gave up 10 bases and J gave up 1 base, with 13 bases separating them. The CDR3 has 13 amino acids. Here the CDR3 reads CATSTVTQETQYF. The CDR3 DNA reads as TGTGCCACATCGACAGTTACCCAAGAGACCCAGTACTTC.

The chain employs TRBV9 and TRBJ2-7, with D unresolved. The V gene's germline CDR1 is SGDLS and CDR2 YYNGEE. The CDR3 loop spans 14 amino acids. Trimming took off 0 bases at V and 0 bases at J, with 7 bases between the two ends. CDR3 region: CASSVGRHSYEQYF. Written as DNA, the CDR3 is TGTGCCAGCAGCGTAGGTCGACACTCCTACGAGCAGTACTTC.

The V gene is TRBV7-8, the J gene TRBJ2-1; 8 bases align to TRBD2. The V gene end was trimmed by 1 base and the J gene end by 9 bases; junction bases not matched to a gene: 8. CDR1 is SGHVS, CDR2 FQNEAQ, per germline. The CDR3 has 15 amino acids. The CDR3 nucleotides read TGTGCCAGCAGCTTAGGATCGGGGGGGCATGGTGAGCAGTTCTTC. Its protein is CASSLGSGGHGEQFF.

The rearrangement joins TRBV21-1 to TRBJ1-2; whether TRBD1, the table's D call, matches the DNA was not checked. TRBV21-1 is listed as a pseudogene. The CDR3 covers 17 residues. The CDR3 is CASSTLHRDSLRYGYTF. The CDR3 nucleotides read TGTGCCAGCAGCACTCTACATAGGGACAGCCTCCGGTATGGCTACACCTTC.

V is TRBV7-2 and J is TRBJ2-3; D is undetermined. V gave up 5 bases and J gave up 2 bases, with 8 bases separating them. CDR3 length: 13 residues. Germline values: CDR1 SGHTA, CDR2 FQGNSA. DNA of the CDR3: TGTGCCAGCAGCCCGATCTACACAGATACGCAGTATTTT. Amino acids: CASSPIYTDTQYF.

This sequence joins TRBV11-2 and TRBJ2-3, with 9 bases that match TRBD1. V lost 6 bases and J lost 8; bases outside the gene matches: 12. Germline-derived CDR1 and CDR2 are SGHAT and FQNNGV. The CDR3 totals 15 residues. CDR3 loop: CASRDRDRDLGTQYF. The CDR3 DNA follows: TGTGCCAGCAGAGACCGGGACAGGGATTTGGGTACGCAGTATTTT.

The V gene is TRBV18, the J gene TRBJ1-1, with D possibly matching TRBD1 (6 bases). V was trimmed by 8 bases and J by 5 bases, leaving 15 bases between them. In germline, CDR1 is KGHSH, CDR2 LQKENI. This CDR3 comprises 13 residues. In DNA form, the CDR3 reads TGTGCCAGCCTCGGCGGGGGGCAAACTGAAGCTTTCTTT. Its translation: CASLGGGQTEAFF.

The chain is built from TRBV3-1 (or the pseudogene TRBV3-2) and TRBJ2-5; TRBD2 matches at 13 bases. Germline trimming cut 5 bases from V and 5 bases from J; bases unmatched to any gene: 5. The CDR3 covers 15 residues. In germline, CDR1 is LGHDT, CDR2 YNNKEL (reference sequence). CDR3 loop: CASSLGLAGLETQYF. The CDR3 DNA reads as TGTGCCAGCAGCTTGGGACTAGCGGGGCTGGAGACCCAGTACTTC.

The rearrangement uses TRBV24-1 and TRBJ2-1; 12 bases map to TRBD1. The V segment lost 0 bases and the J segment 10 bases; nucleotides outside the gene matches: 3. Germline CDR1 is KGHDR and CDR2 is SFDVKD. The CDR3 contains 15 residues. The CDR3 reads CATSDLGTGGREQFF. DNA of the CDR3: TGTGCCACCAGTGATTTGGGGACAGGGGGCAGGGAGCAGTTCTTC.

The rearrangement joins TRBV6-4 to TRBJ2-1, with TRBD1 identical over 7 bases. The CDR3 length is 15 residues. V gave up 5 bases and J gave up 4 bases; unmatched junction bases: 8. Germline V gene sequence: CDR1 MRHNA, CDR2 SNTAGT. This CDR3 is CASSQGDSPYNEQFF. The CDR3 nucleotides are TGTGCCAGCAGTCAGGGGGACAGCCCGTACAATGAGCAGTTCTTC.

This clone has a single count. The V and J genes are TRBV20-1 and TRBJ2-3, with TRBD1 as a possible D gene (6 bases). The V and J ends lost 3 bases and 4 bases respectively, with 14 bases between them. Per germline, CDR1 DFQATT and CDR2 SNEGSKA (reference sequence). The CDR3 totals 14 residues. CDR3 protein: CSASYLGAADTQYF. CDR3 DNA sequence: TGCAGTGCTAGTTACTTGGGGGCAGCAGATACGCAGTATTTT.

The CDR3 here is CSVGGGYETQYF. CDR3 nucleotides: TGCAGCGTGGGGGGAGGGTACGAGACCCAGTACTTC. The chain links TRBV29-1 to TRBJ2-5; 7 positions match TRBD2. The trim removed 6 bases at V and 5 bases at J, leaving 6 bases unmatched. CDR3 length: 12 residues. Germline V gives CDR1 SQVTM, CDR2 ANQGSEA.

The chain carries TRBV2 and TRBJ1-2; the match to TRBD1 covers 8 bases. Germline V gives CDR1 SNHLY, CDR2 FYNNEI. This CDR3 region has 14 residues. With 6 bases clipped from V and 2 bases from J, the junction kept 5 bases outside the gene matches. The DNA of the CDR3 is TGTGCCAGCAGCGGACAGGGCATGAACTATGGCTACACCTTC. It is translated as CASSGQGMNYGYTF.

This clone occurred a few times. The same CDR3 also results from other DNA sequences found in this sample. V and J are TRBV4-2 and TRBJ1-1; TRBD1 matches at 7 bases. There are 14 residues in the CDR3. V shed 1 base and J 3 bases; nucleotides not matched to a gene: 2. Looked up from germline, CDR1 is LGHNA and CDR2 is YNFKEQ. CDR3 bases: TGTGCCAGCAGCCAAGGAGACAGGGACACTGAAGCTTTCTTT. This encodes CASSQGDRDTEAFF.